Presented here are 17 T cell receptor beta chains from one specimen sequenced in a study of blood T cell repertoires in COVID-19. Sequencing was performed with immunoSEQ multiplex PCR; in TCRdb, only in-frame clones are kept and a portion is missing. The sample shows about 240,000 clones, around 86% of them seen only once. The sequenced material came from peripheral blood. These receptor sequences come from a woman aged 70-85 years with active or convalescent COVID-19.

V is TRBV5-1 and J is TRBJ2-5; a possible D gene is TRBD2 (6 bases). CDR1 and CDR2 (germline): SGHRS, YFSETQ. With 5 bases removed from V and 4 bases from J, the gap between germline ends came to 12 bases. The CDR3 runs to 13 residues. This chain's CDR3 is CASSRGNPETQYF. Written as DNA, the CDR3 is TGCGCCAGCAGTCGGGGGAATCCAGAGACCCAGTACTTC. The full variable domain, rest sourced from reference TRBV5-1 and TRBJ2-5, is KAGVTQTPRYLIKTRGQQVTLSCSPISGHRSVSWYQQTPGQGLQFLFEYFSETQRNKGNFPGRFSGRQFSNSRSEMNVSTLELGDSALYLCASSRGNPETQYFGPGTRLLVL.

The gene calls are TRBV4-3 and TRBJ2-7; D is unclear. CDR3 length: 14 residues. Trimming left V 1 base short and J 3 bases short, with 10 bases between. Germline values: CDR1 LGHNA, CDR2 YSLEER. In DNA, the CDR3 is TGCGCCAGCAGCCAAGGAGAGAATGGCTACGAGCAGTACTTC. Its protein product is CASSQGENGYEQYF.

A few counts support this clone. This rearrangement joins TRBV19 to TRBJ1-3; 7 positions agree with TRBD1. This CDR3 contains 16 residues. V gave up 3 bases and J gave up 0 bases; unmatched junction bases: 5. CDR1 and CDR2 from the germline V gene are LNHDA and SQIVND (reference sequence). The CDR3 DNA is TGTGCCAGTAGTATCCTCGGGACAGCCTCTGGAAACACCATATATTTT. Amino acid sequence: CASSILGTASGNTIYF.

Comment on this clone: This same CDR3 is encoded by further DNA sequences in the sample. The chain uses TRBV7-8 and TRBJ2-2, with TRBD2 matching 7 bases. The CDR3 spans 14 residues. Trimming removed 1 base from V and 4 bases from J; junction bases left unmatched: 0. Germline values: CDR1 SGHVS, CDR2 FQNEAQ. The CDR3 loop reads CASSLGGGTGELFF. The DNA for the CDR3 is TGTGCCAGCAGCTTAGGCGGGGGCACCGGGGAGCTGTTTTTT.

The CDR3 DNA sequence: TGCAGTGCTAGTCCTAGCGGGGGGACTAACGAGCAGTACTTC. It codes for CSASPSGGTNEQYF. The chain is built from TRBV20-1 and TRBJ2-7; 11 nucleotides line up with TRBD2. Unmatched junction bases numbered 6, after V lost 3 bases and J lost 5 bases. CDR1 is DFQATT, CDR2 SNEGSKA, per germline (reference sequence). CDR3 length: 14 residues.

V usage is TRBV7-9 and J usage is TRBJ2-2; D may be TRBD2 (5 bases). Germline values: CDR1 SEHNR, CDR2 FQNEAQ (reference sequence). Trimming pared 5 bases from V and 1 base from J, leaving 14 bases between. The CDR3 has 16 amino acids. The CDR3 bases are TGTGCCAGCAGCCGGGAAGTAGGAGGGAACACCGGGGAGCTGTTTTTT. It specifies CASSREVGGNTGELFF.

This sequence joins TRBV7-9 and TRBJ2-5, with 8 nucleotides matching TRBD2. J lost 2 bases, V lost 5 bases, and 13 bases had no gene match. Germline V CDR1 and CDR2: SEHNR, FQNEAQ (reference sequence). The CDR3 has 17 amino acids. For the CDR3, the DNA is TGTGCCAGCAGCCACCTCGGGGGGGCAAGGGGACAAGAGACCCAGTACTTC. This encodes CASSHLGGARGQETQYF.

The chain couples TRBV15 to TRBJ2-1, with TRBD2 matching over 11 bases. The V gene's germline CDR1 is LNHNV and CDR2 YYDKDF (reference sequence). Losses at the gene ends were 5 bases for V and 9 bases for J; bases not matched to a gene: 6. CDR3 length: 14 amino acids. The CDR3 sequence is CATSQLAGGAEQFF. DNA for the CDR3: TGTGCCACCAGCCAGTTAGCGGGGGGGGCTGAGCAGTTCTTC.

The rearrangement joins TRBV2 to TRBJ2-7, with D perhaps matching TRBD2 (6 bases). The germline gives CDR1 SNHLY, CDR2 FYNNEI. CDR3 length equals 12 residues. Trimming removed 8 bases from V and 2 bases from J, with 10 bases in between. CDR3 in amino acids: CASGTDAYEQYF. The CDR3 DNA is TGTGCCAGCGGGACTGACGCCTACGAGCAGTACTTC.

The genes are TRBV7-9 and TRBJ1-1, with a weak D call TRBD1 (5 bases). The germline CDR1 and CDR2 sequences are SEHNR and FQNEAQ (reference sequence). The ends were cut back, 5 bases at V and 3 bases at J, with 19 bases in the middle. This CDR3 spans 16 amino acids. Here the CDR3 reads CASSALLGPSDTEAFF. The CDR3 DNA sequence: TGTGCCAGCAGCGCCCTCCTGGGGCCATCCGACACTGAAGCTTTCTTT. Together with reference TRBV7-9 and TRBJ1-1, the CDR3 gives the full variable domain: DTGVSQNPRHKITKRGQNVTFRCDPISEHNRLYWYRQTLGQGPEFLTYFQNEAQLEKSRLLSDRFSAERPKGSFSTLEIQRTEQGDSAMYLCASSALLGPSDTEAFFGQGTRLTVV.

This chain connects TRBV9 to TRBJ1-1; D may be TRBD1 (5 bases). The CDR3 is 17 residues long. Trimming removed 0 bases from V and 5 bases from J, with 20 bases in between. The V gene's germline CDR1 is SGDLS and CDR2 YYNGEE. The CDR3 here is CASSVGNPGGGRTEAFF. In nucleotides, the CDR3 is TGTGCCAGCAGCGTAGGGAACCCTGGGGGGGGTCGAACTGAAGCTTTCTTT.

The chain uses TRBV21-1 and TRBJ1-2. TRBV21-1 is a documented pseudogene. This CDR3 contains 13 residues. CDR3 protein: CASSKGPVRGYTF. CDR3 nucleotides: TGTGCCAGCAGCAAAGGCCCCGTGCGGGGCTACACCTTC.

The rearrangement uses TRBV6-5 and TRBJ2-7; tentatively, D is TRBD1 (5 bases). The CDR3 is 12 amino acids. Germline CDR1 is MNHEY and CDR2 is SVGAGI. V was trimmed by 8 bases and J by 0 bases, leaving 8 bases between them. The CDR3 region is CASGRASYEQYF. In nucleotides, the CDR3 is TGTGCCAGCGGCAGGGCCTCCTACGAGCAGTACTTC.

The CDR3 sequence is CSVEGLMGEKLFF. In nucleotides, the CDR3 is TGCAGCGTTGAGGGGCTGATGGGTGAAAAACTGTTTTTT. The rearrangement uses TRBV29-1 and TRBJ1-4; tentative D call: TRBD1 (5 bases). V lost 3 bases to trimming and J lost 7 bases, with 12 bases between them. This CDR3 is built from 13 residues. Germline V gene data show CDR1 as SQVTM and CDR2 as ANQGSEA.

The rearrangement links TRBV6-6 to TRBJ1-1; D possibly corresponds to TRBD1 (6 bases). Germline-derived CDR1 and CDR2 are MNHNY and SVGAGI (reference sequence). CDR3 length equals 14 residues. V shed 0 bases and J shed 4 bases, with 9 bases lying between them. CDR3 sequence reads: CASSYSEGVTEAFF. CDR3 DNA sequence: TGTGCCAGCAGTTACTCCGAGGGGGTCACTGAAGCTTTCTTT.

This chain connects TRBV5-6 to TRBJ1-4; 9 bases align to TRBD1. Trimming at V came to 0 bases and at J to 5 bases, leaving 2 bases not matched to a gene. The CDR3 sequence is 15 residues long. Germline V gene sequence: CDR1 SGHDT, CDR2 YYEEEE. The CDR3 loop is CASSLAGQGNEKLFF. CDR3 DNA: TGTGCCAGCAGCTTGGCGGGACAGGGAAATGAAAAACTGTTTTTT.

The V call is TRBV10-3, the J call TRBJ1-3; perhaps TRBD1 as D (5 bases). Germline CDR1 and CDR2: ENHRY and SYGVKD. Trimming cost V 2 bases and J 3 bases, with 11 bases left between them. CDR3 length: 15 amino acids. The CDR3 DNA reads TGTGCCATCAGTGAGGGGGCAAGGGGTGGAAACACCATATATTTT. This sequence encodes CAISEGARGGNTIYF.